This paragraph reports one T cell receptor beta chain. Generated by immunoSEQ multiplex PCR, the TCRdb table keeps only in-frame clones and is missing some. This table has around 100,000 clones, more than 60% appearing once. These data belong to a study of blood T cell repertoires in COVID-19. The junction had 7 bases not matched to a gene; V was cut back by 8 bases and J by 0 bases. Germline V gives CDR1 MDHEN, CDR2 SYDVKM. CDR3 size: 14 residues. The sequence came from an older man with active or convalescent COVID-19. Specimen: peripheral blood. This rearrangement joins TRBV28 to TRBJ2-7; TRBD1 aligns across 7 bases. The DNA for the CDR3 is TGTGCCAGCTGGGAACAGGGGAGCTCCTACGAGCAGTACTTC. Its protein product is CASWEQGSSYEQYF.